The next 12 T cell receptor beta chains were all read from a single sample in a study of T cells in Graves' hyperthyroidism and ophthalmopathy. TCR beta CDR3 regions were amplified from RNA transcripts. HTBI primers were used for first-round RT-PCR of the TCR CDR3. TCRdb reanalysed the multiplex PCR reads using MiXCR and keeps one entry per CDR3 protein. The profile covers under 350,000 distinct CDR3 sequences, with 15% to 20% appearing a single time and around 54% taken by the ten largest. The source material was blood. These receptors originate from a woman between 50 and 59 years old with Graves' hyperthyroidism.

This clonotype was counted ten times or more. V usage is TRBV27 and J usage is TRBJ2-3; no definite D call. This CDR3 spans 13 amino acids. CDR1 and CDR2 from the germline V gene are MNHEY and SMNVEV (reference sequence). Trimming shortened V by 4 bases and J by 6 bases, and 11 bases separated the two germline ends. The CDR3 sequence is CASSYGGGDTQYF. The CDR3 region has the DNA TGTGCCAGCAGTTACGGTGGTGGGGATACGCAGTATTTT.

The chain has TRBV29-1 and TRBJ1-1; D ambiguous. The germline CDR1 and CDR2 sequences are SQVTM and ANQGSEA. Trimming cost V 3 bases and J 1 base, with 12 bases left between them. The length of the CDR3 is 14 residues. The CDR3 DNA sequence: TGCAGCGTTGACCTAGGAAGACAGAACACTGAAGCTTTCTTT. It translates to CSVDLGRQNTEAFF.

This clonotype was observed a few times. The rearrangement uses TRBV28 and TRBJ2-7, with 10 bases that match TRBD1. This CDR3 is 18 amino acids long. V lost 7 bases and J lost 0; bases outside the gene matches: 15. The germline V gene has CDR1 MDHEN and CDR2 SYDVKM. This chain's CDR3 is CASIRDRGLGPSSYEQYF. The CDR3 nucleotides read TGTGCCAGCATCCGGGACAGGGGCCTTGGGCCGAGCTCCTACGAGCAGTACTTC.

Regarding this clonotype: This may arise from a read error, as a much more abundant clone is one base away. The chain recombines TRBV20-1 with TRBJ2-3; 9 nucleotides match TRBD2. Trimming at V came to 3 bases and at J to 6 bases, leaving 7 bases not matched to a gene. The CDR3 spans 14 residues. Germline CDR1 and CDR2: DFQATT and SNEGSKA (reference sequence). In DNA form, the CDR3 reads TGCAGTGCTAGGTGGCTAGCGGGGCCTGATACGCAGTATTTT. Protein product: CSARWLAGPDTQYF.

This clonotype appeared a few times. The chain recombines TRBV5-6 with TRBJ2-7; tentative D call: TRBD2 (5 bases). Germline lookup yields CDR1 SGHDT and CDR2 YYEEEE. This CDR3 is built from 15 residues. V gave up 4 bases and J gave up 0 bases, with 14 bases separating them. CDR3 nucleotides: TGTGCCAGCAGCGAGCTCTACGGGGTCTCCTACGAGCAGTACTTC. Residues: CASSELYGVSYEQYF.

This rearrangement joins TRBV5-5 to TRBJ2-5; 12 nucleotides match TRBD2. This CDR3 region has 16 residues. In germline, CDR1 is SGHKS, CDR2 YYEKEE (reference sequence). After removal of 4 bases from V and 1 base from J, the junction contained 5 bases not matched to a gene. The CDR3 DNA is TGTGCCAGCAGCCCGACTAGCGGGAGTATCCAAGAGACCCAGTACTTC. As protein: CASSPTSGSIQETQYF. Variable domain in full (rest from reference TRBV5-5 and TRBJ2-5): DAGVTQSPTHLIKTRGQQVTLRCSPISGHKSVSWYQQVLGQGPQFIFQYYEKEERGRGNFPDRFSARQFPNYSSELNVNALLLGDSALYLCASSPTSGSIQETQYFGPGTRLLVL.

This clonotype was counted at least ten times. This chain links TRBV30 with TRBJ1-5; no definite D call. Germline values: CDR1 GTSNPN, CDR2 SVGIG (reference sequence). The CDR3 length is 15 residues. V was pared by 4 bases and J by 1 base, with 14 bases between. CDR3 residues: CAWTSGAMSNQPQHF. The CDR3 DNA is TGTGCCTGGACCTCCGGAGCCATGAGCAATCAGCCCCAGCATTTT. Complete variable domain (other parts from reference TRBV30 and TRBJ1-5): SQTIHQWPATLVQPVGSPLSLECTVEGTSNPNLYWYRQAAGRGLQLLFYSVGIGQISSEVPQNLSASRPQDRQFILSSKKLLLSDSGFYLCAWTSGAMSNQPQHFGDGTRLSIL.

The V call is TRBV28, the J call TRBJ1-1; the D is unclear. V lost 8 bases, J lost 1 base, and 20 bases lay in between. Per germline, CDR1 MDHEN and CDR2 SYDVKM. This CDR3 comprises 16 residues. The CDR3 reads CASPPPGRDTNTEAFF. CDR3 nucleotides: TGTGCCAGCCCCCCGCCGGGGAGAGACACGAACACTGAAGCTTTCTTT.

The sample holds many counts of this clonotype. The J gene is TRBJ2-3, the V gene TRBV5-1, with 13 bases that match TRBD2. CDR3 size: 16 residues. V shed 4 bases and J 2 bases; nucleotides not matched to a gene: 4. Germline V gene lookup returns CDR1 SGHRS and CDR2 YFSETQ. In DNA form, the CDR3 reads TGCGCCAGCAGCAAAGGGACTAGCGGGGTCACAGATACGCAGTATTTT. Encoded protein: CASSKGTSGVTDTQYF.

A few counts support this clonotype. The rearrangement joins TRBV12-3 or TRBV12-4 to TRBJ1-4; possibly TRBD1 for D (5 bases). V was trimmed by 0 bases and J by 7 bases, leaving 6 bases between them. There are 13 residues in the CDR3. Here the CDR3 reads CASSLAGVEKLFF. CDR3 DNA sequence: TGTGCCAGCAGTTTAGCAGGGGTTGAAAAACTGTTTTTT.

This chain connects TRBV5-1 to TRBJ1-1, with D unresolved. V lost 1 base and J lost 1, with 11 bases in between. Germline values: CDR1 SGHRS, CDR2 YFSETQ. The CDR3 runs 15 residues. DNA for the CDR3: TGCGCCAGCAGCTTGATGGGCATCCCGAACACTGAAGCTTTCTTT. This codes for CASSLMGIPNTEAFF.

The rearrangement links TRBV5-1 to TRBJ2-2; D gene uncertain. Germline V CDR1 and CDR2: SGHRS, YFSETQ. This CDR3 is built from 16 residues. V dropped 0 bases and J dropped 2 bases, with 11 bases sitting between them. CDR3 residues: CASSLDATGNTGELFF. CDR3 DNA sequence: TGCGCCAGCAGCTTGGATGCTACCGGTAACACCGGGGAGCTGTTTTTT. The full variable domain, completed using reference TRBV5-1 and TRBJ2-2, is KAGVTQTPRYLIKTRGQQVTLSCSPISGHRSVSWYQQTPGQGLQFLFEYFSETQRNKGNFPGRFSGRQFSNSRSEMNVSTLELGDSALYLCASSLDATGNTGELFFGEGSRLTVL.